This TCR beta chain was recorded in a study of blood T cell repertoires in COVID-19. Repertoires were generated with immunoSEQ multiplex PCR, while TCRdb's copy carries only in-frame clones and drops some. Among some 300,000 clones, 75% to 90% were seen once, and the ten largest hold over 5.5%. Trimming removed 2 bases at V and 14 bases at J, with 18 bases between. The CDR3 spans 13 residues. Looked up from germline, CDR1 is MRHNA and CDR2 is SNTAGT. The TCR originated in a woman between 50 and 59 years old with COVID-19, enrolled during active disease. The chain employs TRBV6-4 and TRBJ1-2; possible D gene TRBD1, 6 bases. The sequenced sample was peripheral blood. The CDR3 spells CASSDPGLGHGTF. The CDR3 nucleotides read TGTGCCAGCAGTGACCCGGGATTGGGACACGGGACCTTC.